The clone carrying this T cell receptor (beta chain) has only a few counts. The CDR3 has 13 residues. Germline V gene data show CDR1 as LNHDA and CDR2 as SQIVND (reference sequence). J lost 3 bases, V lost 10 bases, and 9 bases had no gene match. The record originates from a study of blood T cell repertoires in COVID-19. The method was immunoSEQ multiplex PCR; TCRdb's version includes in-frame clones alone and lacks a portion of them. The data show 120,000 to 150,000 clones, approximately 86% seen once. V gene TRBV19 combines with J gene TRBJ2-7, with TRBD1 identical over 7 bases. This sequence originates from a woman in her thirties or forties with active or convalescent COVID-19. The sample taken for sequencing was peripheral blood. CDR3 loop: CATSRDSSYEQYF. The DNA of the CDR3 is TGTGCCACCTCCCGGGACAGTAGCTACGAGCAGTACTTC.